The rows below give T cell receptor beta chains drawn from one sample of a study of T cell responses to AZD1222 COVID-19 vaccine. Repertoires were generated with immunoSEQ multiplex PCR, while TCRdb's copy carries only in-frame clones and drops some. The table records about 92,000 clones, around 88% of them present only once. The sample here was peripheral blood, taken on day 0 of MenACWY control vaccination. Receptors originate from an adult in good health. CDR3s include the opening cysteine and the closing phenylalanine or tryptophan. A D gene is named only where the DNA matches it firmly. Some rows have no size entry. The others give once, few or many, or a class for an expanded clone.

TRBV7-9	TRBD1	TRBJ2-3	.	CASSRWTGSTDTQYF	TGTGCCAGCAGCCGCTGGACAGGGTCCACAGATACGCAGTATTTT
TRBV3-1/TRBV3-2	TRBD1	TRBJ1-5	once	CASSQRTGGQPQHF	TGTGCCAGCAGTCAGAGGACAGGGGGACAGCCCCAGCATTTT
TRBV7-2	.	TRBJ1-1	.	CASSLARSNTEAFF	TGTGCCAGCAGCTTAGCCAGGTCAAACACTGAAGCTTTCTTT
TRBV10-3	TRBD1	TRBJ1-6	.	CAISEGQGDSPLHF	TGTGCCATCAGTGAGGGACAGGGGGATTCACCCCTCCACTTT
TRBV2	TRBD1	TRBJ1-5	.	CASWDRGSNQPQHF	TGTGCCAGCTGGGACAGGGGTAGCAATCAGCCCCAGCATTTT
TRBV4-1	TRBD1	TRBJ1-4	.	CASSQDREGATNEKLFF	TGCGCCAGCAGCCAGGACAGGGAGGGGGCAACTAATGAAAAACTGTTTTTT
TRBV5-6	.	TRBJ1-1	few	CASSLGQVITEAFF	TGTGCCAGCAGCTTGGGACAGGTTATCACTGAAGCTTTCTTT
TRBV2	TRBD2	TRBJ2-3	.	CASSETSGGWHTQYF	TGTGCCAGCAGTGAAACTAGCGGGGGGTGGCATACGCAGTATTTT
TRBV6-6	TRBD1	TRBJ1-2	.	CASIRDRDKGGYTF	TGTGCCAGCATCCGGGACAGGGATAAGGGCGGCTACACCTTC
TRBV3-1/TRBV3-2	.	TRBJ1-5	.	CASSQVTVNSNQPQHF	TGTGCCAGCAGCCAGGTCACAGTAAATAGCAATCAGCCCCAGCATTTT
TRBV7-2	TRBD1	TRBJ2-5	.	CASSLRPGQGWETQYF	TGTGCCAGCAGCTTACGCCCGGGACAGGGGTGGGAGACCCAGTACTTC
TRBV30	.	TRBJ1-6	.	CAWIPQGYNSPLHF	TGTGCCTGGATCCCTCAGGGGTATAATTCACCCCTCCACTTT
TRBV6-2/TRBV6-3	.	TRBJ2-7	.	CASSYLGQGLYEQYF	TGTGCCAGCAGTTACCTTGGGCAGGGGCTCTACGAGCAGTACTTC
TRBV14	.	TRBJ2-7	few	CASSPGTVLGQYF	TGTGCCAGCAGCCCCGGGACTGTGCTAGGGCAGTACTTC
TRBV5-1	TRBD2	TRBJ2-7	.	CASSLSRGGTSYEQYF	TGCGCCAGCAGCCTTAGTCGGGGGGGAACTTCCTACGAGCAGTACTTC
TRBV7-3	TRBD2	TRBJ2-3	.	CASSSSGGQGDTQYF	TGTGCCAGCAGCTCTAGCGGGGGGCAGGGAGATACGCAGTATTTT
TRBV7-9	.	TRBJ2-7	.	CASSLARTAYEQYF	TGTGCCAGCAGCTTAGCCCGGACAGCCTACGAGCAGTACTTC
TRBV5-8	.	TRBJ1-2	.	CASSLMDSYGYTF	TGTGCCAGCAGCTTAATGGACAGCTATGGCTACACCTTC
TRBV14	TRBD2	TRBJ2-2	.	CASSPGLGGELFF	TGTGCCAGCAGCCCTGGACTAGGCGGGGAGCTGTTTTTT
TRBV27	.	TRBJ1-1	.	CASSYSQNTEAFF	TGTGCCAGCAGTTACAGCCAGAACACTGAAGCTTTCTTT
TRBV5-5	.	TRBJ1-6	.	CASSLVSGQINSPLHF	TGTGCCAGCAGCTTGGTGTCCGGACAGATTAATTCACCCCTCCACTTT
TRBV4-3	TRBD2	TRBJ2-5	.	CASSQEERGGRETQYF	TGCGCCAGCAGCCAAGAAGAGCGGGGGGGCCGTGAGACCCAGTACTTC
TRBV4-3	TRBD1	TRBJ2-7	.	CASSPGTGSSYEQYF	TGCGCCAGCAGCCCGGGGACAGGGAGCTCCTACGAGCAGTACTTC
TRBV5-1	.	TRBJ1-6	.	CASSLGNRDSNSPLHF	TGCGCCAGCAGCTTGGGAAACCGGGACTCTAATTCACCCCTCCACTTT
TRBV4-3	.	TRBJ1-2	.	CASSQEGPGVNYGYTF	TGCGCCAGCAGCCAAGAAGGCCCAGGGGTAAACTATGGCTACACCTTC
TRBV14	.	TRBJ2-1	.	CASSQAQGSYNEQFF	TGTGCCAGCAGCCAAGCACAGGGCTCCTACAATGAGCAGTTCTTC
TRBV19	TRBD1	TRBJ2-2	.	CASSPDRGTTGELFF	TGTGCCAGTAGTCCCGACAGGGGGACCACCGGGGAGCTGTTTTTT
TRBV10-3	TRBD2	TRBJ2-3	once	CAISDASGVTDTQYF	TGTGCCATCAGTGACGCTAGCGGGGTCACAGATACGCAGTATTTT
TRBV27	TRBD2	TRBJ2-7	.	CASSRGGVYEQYF	TGTGCCAGCAGTAGGGGAGGGGTGTACGAGCAGTACTTC
TRBV6-4	TRBD1	TRBJ2-3	.	CASSDSTGGPDTQYF	TGTGCCAGCAGTGACTCGACAGGGGGCCCAGATACGCAGTATTTT
TRBV7-2	.	TRBJ1-5	.	CASSLAGLNVNQPQHF	TGTGCCAGCAGCTTAGCGGGACTGAATGTCAATCAGCCCCAGCATTTT
TRBV19	TRBD1	TRBJ2-7	.	CASKGQRSSYEQYF	TGTGCCTCAAAGGGACAGAGAAGCTCCTACGAGCAGTACTTC
TRBV6-5	.	TRBJ1-3	.	CASGFAGNTIYF	TGTGCCAGCGGCTTTGCCGGGAACACCATATATTTT
TRBV7-2	.	TRBJ1-5	few	CASSIEGGTQPQHF	TGTGCCAGCAGCATCGAGGGGGGCACTCAGCCCCAGCATTTT
TRBV19	TRBD2	TRBJ2-7	.	CASSIADAGAYEQYF	TGTGCCAGTAGTATAGCCGACGCGGGGGCCTACGAGCAGTACTTC
TRBV28	.	TRBJ1-2	.	CASSQLAGYGYTF	TGTGCCAGCAGTCAACTAGCAGGGTATGGCTACACCTTC
TRBV30	.	TRBJ2-2	.	CAWNWGAGELFF	TGTGCCTGGAATTGGGGGGCCGGGGAGCTGTTTTTT
TRBV19	TRBD1	TRBJ1-5	.	CASSIGRDRDQPQHF	TGTGCCAGTAGTATCGGCCGGGACAGGGATCAGCCCCAGCATTTT
TRBV7-9	.	TRBJ2-7	.	CASSPGRSSYEQYF	TGTGCCAGCAGCCCAGGACGGTCCTCCTACGAGCAGTACTTC
TRBV29-1	.	TRBJ2-7	.	CSVVNWGNEQYF	TGCAGCGTTGTAAATTGGGGGAACGAGCAGTACTTC
TRBV30	.	TRBJ1-1	once	CAWSQTNTEAFF	TGTGCCTGGAGCCAAACGAACACTGAAGCTTTCTTT
TRBV30	.	TRBJ2-7	.	CAWSYRAGEQYF	TGTGCCTGGAGTTACAGGGCGGGCGAGCAGTACTTC
TRBV5-1	TRBD1	TRBJ1-1	.	CASSPRQGNTEAFF	TGCGCCAGCAGCCCCAGACAGGGGAACACTGAAGCTTTCTTT
TRBV6-1	TRBD2	TRBJ2-1	once	CASSETIGLAYNEQFF	TGTGCCAGCAGTGAAACGATCGGACTAGCCTACAATGAGCAGTTCTTC
TRBV6-2/TRBV6-3	.	TRBJ2-7	once	CASSQDSLSSYEQYF	TGTGCCAGCAGTCAAGACAGCCTGAGCTCCTACGAGCAGTACTTC
TRBV2	TRBD2	TRBJ2-1	few	CASSDLGASGTNNEQFF	TGTGCCAGCAGTGATCTCGGGGCTAGCGGAACCAACAATGAGCAGTTCTTC
TRBV19	.	TRBJ1-1	.	CASSSSPAIAEAFF	TGTGCCAGTAGTAGTTCCCCAGCGATCGCTGAAGCTTTCTTT
TRBV11-2	.	TRBJ2-4	.	CASSLALAKNIQYF	TGTGCCAGCAGCTTAGCCCTAGCCAAAAACATTCAGTACTTC
TRBV7-2	.	TRBJ2-1	.	CASSFAVPGLSYNEQFF	TGTGCCAGCAGCTTTGCCGTTCCGGGGCTTTCCTACAATGAGCAGTTCTTC
TRBV28	.	TRBJ1-2	.	CASRDTGRSNYGYTF	TGTGCCAGCAGGGACACGGGACGGTCTAACTATGGCTACACCTTC
TRBV7-6	.	TRBJ2-5	.	CASSPPGSYQETQYF	TGTGCCAGCAGCCCCCCGGGGAGTTACCAAGAGACCCAGTACTTC
TRBV28	TRBD1	TRBJ1-2	.	CASSPRGKGAEDYGYTF	TGTGCCAGCAGTCCTAGGGGGAAGGGGGCCGAGGACTATGGCTACACCTTC
TRBV4-1	.	TRBJ2-3	.	CASSQTGNTDTQYF	TGCGCCAGCAGCCAAACTGGGAACACAGATACGCAGTATTTT